A selection of T cell receptor beta chains follows, all from one sample in a study of CD8 T cells in ankylosing spondylitis. TCRdb itself ran the 5' RACE reads through MiXCR, one entry per CDR3 protein. This sample has some 220,000 distinct CDR3 sequences, with roughly 8.2% found just once. Sequenced material: blood, either unsorted or a sorted T cell fraction (not recorded which). The source of these receptors is a female donor with ankylosing spondylitis or in good health (not recorded which). Both conserved end residues are part of each CDR3. Each record gives: CDR3 DNA, CDR3 protein, clone size, D gene, J gene, V gene. D genes are given only for firm matches. Where a row states a size, it is once, few, many or the class of an expanded clone; other rows omit it.

TGCGCCAGCAGGGACAGGACCTACGAGCAGTACTTC CASRDRTYEQYF many TRBD1 TRBJ2-7 TRBV5-1
TGCAGCGTTGATACGGGCGACTATGGCTACACCTTC CSVDTGDYGYTF many NA TRBJ1-2 TRBV29-1
TGTGCCAGCAGCTTGATCCCGTACGAGCAGTACTTC CASSLIPYEQYF many NA TRBJ2-7 TRBV13
TGCAGCGTTGCCCAGGGGGCTGAAGAGCAGTACTTC CSVAQGAEEQYF many TRBD1 TRBJ2-7 TRBV29-1
TGTGCCAGCAGCCCCGGGATGGGCAATGAAAAACTGTTTTTT CASSPGMGNEKLFF many NA TRBJ1-4 TRBV12-3/TRBV12-4
TGCAGCGTTGTGACGGGCTACGAGCAGTACTTC CSVVTGYEQYF many NA TRBJ2-7 TRBV29-1
TGCGCCAGCAGCCAAGAGCAAGAGGGGGCCTACGAGCAGTACTTC CASSQEQEGAYEQYF many NA TRBJ2-7 TRBV4-3
TGTGCCAGCAGCAAAAAGCCCCCTCGGGACAGGGGGGACCATCCTACCTACGAGCAGTACTTC CASSKKPPRDRGDHPTYEQYF many NA TRBJ2-7 TRBV21-1
TGCGCCAGCAGCTTGGTTCAGGGGGCAAGAAAGGATACGCAGTATTTT CASSLVQGARKDTQYF many TRBD1 TRBJ2-3 TRBV5-1
TGCAGTGCTCCCACTAGCGGTTCCACTCGTGGCAATGAGCAGTTCTTC CSAPTSGSTRGNEQFF many TRBD2 TRBJ2-1 TRBV20-1
TGTGCCAGCAACCCCCAATGGGACACTGAAGCTTTCTTT CASNPQWDTEAFF many NA TRBJ1-1 TRBV2
TGCAGTGCTTGGGACAGGGGACGCCTTGACAATCAGCCCCAGCATTTT CSAWDRGRLDNQPQHF few TRBD1 TRBJ1-5 TRBV20-1
TGCAGTGCTTTACCGGGACAGGGTAACGAGCAGTACTTC CSALPGQGNEQYF few TRBD1 TRBJ2-7 TRBV20-1
TGCAGTGCTAGTTTGGGCAGTGTCTTCTCTGGAAACACCATATATTTT CSASLGSVFSGNTIYF many NA TRBJ1-3 TRBV20-1
TGCAGTGCTAGAGCACAAGCTTACTACGAGCAGTACTTC CSARAQAYYEQYF NA NA TRBJ2-7 TRBV20-1
TGTGCCAGCAGCGGCGGACAGGGTGGAAACACCATATATTTT CASSGGQGGNTIYF many TRBD1 TRBJ1-3 TRBV9
TGTGCCAGCTGTTTAGAACGCAACCAGGGCCTAATCTTTCAAGAGACCCAGTACTTC CASCLERNQGLIFQETQYF once NA TRBJ2-5 TRBV12-3/TRBV12-4
TGTGCCAGCAGCCAGGCAGGGAATCACGAGCAGTACTTC CASSQAGNHEQYF many NA TRBJ2-7 TRBV7-9
TGTGCCAGCAGCGCGAACAGTCGACTGAACACCGGGGAGCTGTTTTTT CASSANSRLNTGELFF many NA TRBJ2-2 TRBV11-2
TGTGCCACCAGTGATTCCCACAGGGGGCGCCCCCAGTTCTTC CATSDSHRGRPQFF many TRBD1 TRBJ2-1 TRBV24-1
TGTGCCAGCAGCTTAGATCAGCACTCCTACGAGCAGTACTTC CASSLDQHSYEQYF many NA TRBJ2-7 TRBV7-9
TGTGCCATCAGTGAGTCGGGAAATCAGCCCCAGCATTTT CAISESGNQPQHF many NA TRBJ1-5 TRBV10-3
TGTGCCAGCAGCGTGTATCAGAACACTGAAGCTTTCTTT CASSVYQNTEAFF many NA TRBJ1-1 TRBV9
TGTGCCATCAGTGGGGACGGAGGAACGACAGATACGCAGTATTTT CAISGDGGTTDTQYF many NA TRBJ2-3 TRBV10-3
TGCAGTGCCACCCATAGCGGGAAAGTGGGCGAGCAGTACTTC CSATHSGKVGEQYF many TRBD2 TRBJ2-7 TRBV20-1
TGTGCCAGCAGCTTCGCGGAGACCCAGTACTTC CASSFAETQYF many NA TRBJ2-5 TRBV7-9
TGCGCCAGCAGCCAAGATCCTGCGGGGGAGCTGTTTTTT CASSQDPAGELFF many NA TRBJ2-2 TRBV4-3
TGCGCCAGCCGCAGGGGGCGGAACACTGAAGCTTTCTTT CASRRGRNTEAFF many TRBD1 TRBJ1-1 TRBV5-1
TGTGCCAGCGACCTAGAAGGGGTATCTGGGAAGACCCAGTACTTC CASDLEGVSGKTQYF many NA TRBJ2-5 TRBV6-1
TGTGCCAGCAGCCAAGGAGCAGGGGGTTACGAGCAGTACTTC CASSQGAGGYEQYF many TRBD1 TRBJ2-7 TRBV4-2
TGTGCCAGCACCCCGCGGGAGAATTCACCCCTCCACTTT CASTPRENSPLHF many NA TRBJ1-6 TRBV2
TGCAGTGCTGAGGGGTTCCGGGACAGGCCCGACGAGCAGTACTTC CSAEGFRDRPDEQYF many TRBD1 TRBJ2-7 TRBV20-1
TGCGCCAGCAGCTTTGGGACGGCTATTCCCTACACCTTC CASSFGTAIPYTF many NA TRBJ1-2 TRBV5-1
TGCGCCAGCAGCCAGAACATAGCCGCCTCTAGCGAGCAGTACTTC CASSQNIAASSEQYF NA NA TRBJ2-7 TRBV4-3
TGCGCCAGCAGCCAGCTAGGGACAGGCGGGAAGCAGTACTTC CASSQLGTGGKQYF NA TRBD1 TRBJ2-7 TRBV4-3
TGTGCCAGCAGCCCCGGCCAACTTGACTTGCAGCCCCAGCATTTT CASSPGQLDLQPQHF many NA TRBJ1-5 TRBV6-2/TRBV6-3
TGTGCCAGCAGCCAAAGCGGATCATACGAGCAGTGCTTC CASSQSGSYEQCF NA NA TRBJ2-7 TRBV3-1
TGTGCCAGCAGCCCCGATAGGAATCAGCCCCAGCATTTT CASSPDRNQPQHF many NA TRBJ1-5 TRBV7-2
TGTGCCAGCAGCGTGTCGGCTAGCTCCTACAATGAGCAGTTCTTC CASSVSASSYNEQFF few NA TRBJ2-1 TRBV9
TGCGCCAGCAGCCCCCTTTCATGGCGGGAGGGCCCGGAGACCCAGTACTTC CASSPLSWREGPETQYF many TRBD2 TRBJ2-5 TRBV5-1
TGTGCCAGCAGCTTCCGGCTAGCTGGGTCCTACAATGAGCAGTTCTTC CASSFRLAGSYNEQFF many NA TRBJ2-1 TRBV7-8
TGTGCCAGCAGGGCCCCGGGGGGCTCCTACAATGAGCAGTTCTTC CASRAPGGSYNEQFF many TRBD2 TRBJ2-1 TRBV6-1
TGCGCCAGCAGCTTGGGGACAGTAATGAACACTGAAGCTTTCTTT CASSLGTVMNTEAFF many NA TRBJ1-1 TRBV5-1